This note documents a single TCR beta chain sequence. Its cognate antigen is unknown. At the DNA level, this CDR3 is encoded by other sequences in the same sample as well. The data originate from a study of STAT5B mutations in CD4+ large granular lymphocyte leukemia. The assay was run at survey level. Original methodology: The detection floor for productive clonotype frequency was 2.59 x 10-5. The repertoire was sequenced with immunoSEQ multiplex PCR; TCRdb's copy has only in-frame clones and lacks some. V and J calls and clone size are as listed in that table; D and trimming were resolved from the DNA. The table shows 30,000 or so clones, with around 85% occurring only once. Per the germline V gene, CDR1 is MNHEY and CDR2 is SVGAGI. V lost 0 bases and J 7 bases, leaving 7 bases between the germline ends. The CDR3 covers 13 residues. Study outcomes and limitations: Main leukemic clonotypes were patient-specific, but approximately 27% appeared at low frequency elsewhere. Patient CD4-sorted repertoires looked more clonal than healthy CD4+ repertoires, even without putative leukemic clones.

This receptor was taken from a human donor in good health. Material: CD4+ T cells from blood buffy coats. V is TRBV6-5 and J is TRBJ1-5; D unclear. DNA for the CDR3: TGTGCCAGCAGTTACTCGAGGAACCAGCCCCAGCATTTT. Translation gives CASSYSRNQPQHF.